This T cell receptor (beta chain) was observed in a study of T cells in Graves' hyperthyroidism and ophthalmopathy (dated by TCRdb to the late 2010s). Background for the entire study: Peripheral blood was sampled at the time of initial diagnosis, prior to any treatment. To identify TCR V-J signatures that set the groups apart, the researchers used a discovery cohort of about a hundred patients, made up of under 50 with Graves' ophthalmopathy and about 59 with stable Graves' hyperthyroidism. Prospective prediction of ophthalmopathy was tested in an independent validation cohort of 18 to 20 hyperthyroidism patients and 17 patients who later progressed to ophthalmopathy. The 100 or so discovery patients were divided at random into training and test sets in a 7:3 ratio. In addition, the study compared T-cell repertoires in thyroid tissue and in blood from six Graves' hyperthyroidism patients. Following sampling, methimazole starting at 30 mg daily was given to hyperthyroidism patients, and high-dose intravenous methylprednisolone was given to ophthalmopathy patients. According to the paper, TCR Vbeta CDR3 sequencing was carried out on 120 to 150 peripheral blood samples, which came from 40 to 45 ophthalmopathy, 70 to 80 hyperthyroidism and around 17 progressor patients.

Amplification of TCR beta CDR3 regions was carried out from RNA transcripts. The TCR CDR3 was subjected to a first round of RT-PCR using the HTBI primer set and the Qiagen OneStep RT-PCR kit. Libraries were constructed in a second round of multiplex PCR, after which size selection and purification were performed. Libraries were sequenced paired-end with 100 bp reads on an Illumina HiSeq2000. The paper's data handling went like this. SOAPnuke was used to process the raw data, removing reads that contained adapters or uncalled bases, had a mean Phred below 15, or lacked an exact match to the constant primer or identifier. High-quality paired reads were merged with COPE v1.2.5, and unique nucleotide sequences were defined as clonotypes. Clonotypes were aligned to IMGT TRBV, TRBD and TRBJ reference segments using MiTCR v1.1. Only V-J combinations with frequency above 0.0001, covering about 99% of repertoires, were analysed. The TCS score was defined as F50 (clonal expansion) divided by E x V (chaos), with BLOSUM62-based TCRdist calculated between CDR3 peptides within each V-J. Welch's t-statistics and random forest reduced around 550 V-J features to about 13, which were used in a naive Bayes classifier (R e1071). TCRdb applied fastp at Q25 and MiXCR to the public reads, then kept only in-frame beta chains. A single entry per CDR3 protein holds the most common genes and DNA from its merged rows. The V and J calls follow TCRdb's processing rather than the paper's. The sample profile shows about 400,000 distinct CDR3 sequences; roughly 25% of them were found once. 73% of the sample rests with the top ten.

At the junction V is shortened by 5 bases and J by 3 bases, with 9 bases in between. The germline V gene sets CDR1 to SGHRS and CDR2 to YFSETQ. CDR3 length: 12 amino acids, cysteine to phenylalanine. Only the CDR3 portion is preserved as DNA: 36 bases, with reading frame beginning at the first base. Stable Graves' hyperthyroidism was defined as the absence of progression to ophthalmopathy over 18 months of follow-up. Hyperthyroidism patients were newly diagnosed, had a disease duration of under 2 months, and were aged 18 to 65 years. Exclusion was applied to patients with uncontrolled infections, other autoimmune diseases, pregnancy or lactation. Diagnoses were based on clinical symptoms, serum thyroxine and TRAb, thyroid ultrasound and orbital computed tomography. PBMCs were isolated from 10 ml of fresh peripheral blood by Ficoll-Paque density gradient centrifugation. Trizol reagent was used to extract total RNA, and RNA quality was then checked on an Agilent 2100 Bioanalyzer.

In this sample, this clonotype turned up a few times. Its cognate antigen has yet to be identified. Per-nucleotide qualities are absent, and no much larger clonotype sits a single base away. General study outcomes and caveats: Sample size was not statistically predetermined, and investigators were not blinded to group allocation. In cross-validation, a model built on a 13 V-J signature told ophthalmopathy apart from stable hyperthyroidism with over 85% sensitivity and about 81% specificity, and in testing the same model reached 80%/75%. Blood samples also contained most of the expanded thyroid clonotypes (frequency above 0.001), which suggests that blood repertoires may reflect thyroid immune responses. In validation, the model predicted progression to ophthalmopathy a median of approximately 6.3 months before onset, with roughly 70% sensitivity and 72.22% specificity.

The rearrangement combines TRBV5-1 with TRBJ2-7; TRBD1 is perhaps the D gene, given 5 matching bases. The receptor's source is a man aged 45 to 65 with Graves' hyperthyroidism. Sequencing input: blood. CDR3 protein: CASRQANYEQYF. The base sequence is TGCGCCAGCAGACAGGCAAACTACGAGCAGTACTTC.